This T cell receptor beta chain originates from a study of cytomegalovirus exposure and HLA in healthy donors. Study-level points and caveats: Diagnosis of cytomegalovirus status made by the classifier reportedly showed high specificity and sensitivity. Subsequent analysis revealed that first-cohort TCR clusters tended to co-occur in the roughly 120 validation repertoires.

Germline V gene lookup returns CDR1 SGHVS and CDR2 FQNEAQ. Trimming stripped 5 bases from V and 3 bases from J, with 17 bases between. This CDR3 is 15 amino acids long. Assay used: immunoSEQ multiplex PCR; TCRdb lists only in-frame clones, some missing. The profile covers tens of thousands of clones, with around 96% appearing a single time and more than 0.95% taken by the ten largest. As concerns this clone: The antigen is unknown.

The chain couples TRBV7-8 to TRBJ2-7; TRBD1 is a possible D gene (6 bases). This TCR was sampled from a young woman in good health and CMV-seronegative. The sample was PBMCs. The chain's CDR3 is CASSPAIGTSYEQYF. The CDR3 DNA sequence: TGTGCCAGCAGCCCCGCCATTGGGACAAGCTACGAGCAGTACTTC.